This passage covers 27 T cell receptor beta chains from one sample sequenced in a study of T cell repertoires in cytomegalovirus infection. TCRdb reanalysed the reads using MiXCR and keeps one entry per CDR3 protein. The table lists hundreds of thousands of distinct CDR3 sequences, 15% to 20% of them singletons. Sequenced sample: PBMCs. The receptors here all came from a human donor in good health (CMV status not recorded). Some clones in this sample may be carry-over from other donors' samples.

The V gene is TRBV20-1, the J gene TRBJ2-5; D unclear. CDR3 length: 15 amino acids. Germline values: CDR1 DFQATT, CDR2 SNEGSKA (reference sequence). Trimming removed 3 bases from V and 7 bases from J, with 21 bases in between. This chain's CDR3 is CSASLLPGSKGTQYF. CDR3 nucleotides: TGCAGTGCTAGCCTCCTACCGGGTAGTAAAGGGACCCAGTACTTC.

This clonotype showed up many times. This sequence joins TRBV14 and TRBJ2-7; 8 nucleotides line up with TRBD2. Per the germline V gene, CDR1 is SGHDN and CDR2 is FVKESK. V gave up 2 bases and J gave up 6 bases; unmatched junction bases: 3. This CDR3 region has 13 residues. CDR3 in amino acids: CASSQYRGGEQYF. In DNA, the CDR3 is TGTGCCAGCAGCCAATATCGGGGGGGCGAGCAGTACTTC. Variable domain in full (rest from reference TRBV14 and TRBJ2-7): EAGVTQFPSHSVIEKGQTVTLRCDPISGHDNLYWYRRVMGKEIKFLLHFVKESKQDESGMPNNRFLAERTGGTYSTLKVQPAELEDSGVYFCASSQYRGGEQYFGPGTRLTVT.

Ten or more counts support this clonotype. The chain combines TRBV7-2 with TRBJ2-7; the D is unclear. Germline V lookup: CDR1 SGHTA, CDR2 FQGNSA. V was trimmed by 2 bases and J by 3 bases, leaving 11 bases between them. The CDR3 runs to 14 residues. The CDR3 here is CASSLSGSDYEQYF. CDR3 nucleotide sequence: TGTGCCAGCAGCTTAAGTGGGTCGGACTACGAGCAGTACTTC.

In its sample, this clonotype was seen a few times. The chain is built from TRBV2 and TRBJ2-1, with D perhaps matching TRBD1 (5 bases). This CDR3 is 13 amino acids long. CDR1 and CDR2 (germline): SNHLY, FYNNEI. Deletions cut 4 bases from V and 3 bases from J, with 7 bases between. The CDR3 nucleotides read TGTGCCAGCAGTGGCAGGGTCTACAATGAGCAGTTCTTC. Protein product: CASSGRVYNEQFF.

Here the CDR3 reads CSSRGGTDTQYF. Here the CDR3 DNA reads TGCAGCTCCCGGGGGGGCACAGATACGCAGTATTTT. The chain combines TRBV20-1 with TRBJ2-3; 7 nucleotides agree with TRBD2. This CDR3 has 12 amino acids. Germline loops: CDR1 DFQATT, CDR2 SNEGSKA (reference sequence).

This clonotype occurred many times. Here the CDR3 reads CASSELHQETQYF. As DNA, the CDR3 is TGTGCCAGCAGTGAACTCCACCAAGAGACCCAGTACTTC. The rearrangement uses TRBV2 and TRBJ2-5; no reliable D call. This CDR3 contains 13 residues. V dropped 2 bases and J dropped 0 bases, with 4 bases sitting between them. In germline, CDR1 is SNHLY, CDR2 FYNNEI.

The table lists this clonotype with many counts. This chain uses TRBV7-2 with TRBJ2-7; D may be TRBD2 (6 bases). V was cut by 5 bases and J by 2 bases, with 13 bases left in between. The CDR3 is made up of 14 amino acids. Germline lookup yields CDR1 SGHTA and CDR2 FQGNSA. The CDR3 nucleotides are TGTGCCAGCAGCCCATCACTAGCTACCTACGAGCAGTACTTC. As protein: CASSPSLATYEQYF.

The CDR3 coding sequence is TGTGCCAGCAGCCCCCCGGCAGGGGGTAACACTGAAGCTTTCTTT. This translates into CASSPPAGGNTEAFF. The chain joins TRBV7-9 to TRBJ1-1, with TRBD1 matching 7 bases. The CDR3 is 15 amino acids. Germline-derived CDR1 and CDR2 are SEHNR and FQNEAQ (reference sequence). J lost 2 bases, V lost 5 bases, and 8 bases had no gene match.

This clonotype was counted many times. The J gene is TRBJ2-1, the V gene TRBV7-8; 7 bases are shared with TRBD1. Germline CDR1 SGHVS, CDR2 FQNEAQ. CDR3 length equals 15 residues. V trimming: 0 bases; J trimming: 7 bases; junction bases outside the gene matches: 6. The CDR3 reads CASSLAGTVTNEQFF. Written as DNA, the CDR3 is TGTGCCAGCAGCTTAGCCGGGACAGTTACGAATGAGCAGTTCTTC.

The chain couples TRBV28 to TRBJ2-1; 8 nucleotides line up with TRBD2. Per germline, CDR1 MDHEN and CDR2 SYDVKM. The CDR3 is 14 amino acids. J lost 12 bases, V lost 5 bases, and 12 bases had no gene match. This CDR3 reads CASSLDPQAGGQFF. As DNA, the CDR3 is TGTGCCAGCAGTCTCGACCCACAGGCGGGAGGGCAGTTCTTC. The full variable domain, completed using reference TRBV28 and TRBJ2-1, is DVKVTQSSRYLVKRTGEKVFLECVQDMDHENMFWYRQDPGLGLRLIYFSYDVKMKEKGDIPEGYSVSREKKERFSLILESASTNQTSMYLCASSLDPQAGGQFFGPGTRLTVL.

This clonotype has a handful of counts. The chain is built from TRBV12-3 or TRBV12-4 and TRBJ2-1; 9 bases fit TRBD1. V shed 5 bases, J shed 3 bases, and the junction held 5 bases outside the gene matches. This CDR3 spans 15 amino acids. This CDR3 is CASSHTGGLYNEQFF. The CDR3 DNA sequence: TGTGCCAGCAGTCACACAGGGGGCCTCTACAATGAGCAGTTCTTC.

This clonotype was seen repeatedly, ten times or more. The chain uses TRBV12-3 or TRBV12-4 and TRBJ2-1; TRBD2 aligns across 7 bases. The CDR3 has 10 residues. V was clipped by 8 bases and J by 12 bases; unmatched bases: 4. CDR3 residues: CASGASGQFF. The DNA of the CDR3 is TGTGCCAGCGGCGCTAGCGGGCAGTTCTTC.

J is TRBJ2-3 and V is TRBV7-2; possibly TRBD1 for D (6 bases). There are 14 residues in the CDR3. Germline-derived CDR1 and CDR2 are SGHTA and FQGNSA. The V end was cut by 5 bases, the J end by 7 bases, with 16 bases between. CDR3 DNA: TGTGCCAGCAGCCCCCGACACTGGGACAATACGCAGTATTTT. This codes for CASSPRHWDNTQYF. Using reference TRBV7-2 and TRBJ2-3 for the parts outside the CDR3, the full variable domain is GAGVSQSPSNKVTEKGKDVELRCDPISGHTALYWYRQSLGQGLEFLIYFQGNSAPDKSGLPSDRFSAERTGGSVSTLTIQRTQQEDSAVYLCASSPRHWDNTQYFGPGTRLTVL.

This clonotype was counted only a few times. The J gene is TRBJ1-2, the V gene TRBV6-6; 12 bases fit TRBD1. The CDR3 loop spans 16 amino acids. CDR1 is MNHNY and CDR2 is SVGAGI in the germline V gene (reference sequence). Losses at the gene ends were 6 bases for V and 0 bases for J; bases not matched to a gene: 5. The CDR3 coding sequence is TGTGCCAGCAGGCAAGGGACAGGGGGCCCTAACTATGGCTACACCTTC. Translated, it gives CASRQGTGGPNYGYTF.

The chain employs TRBV28 and TRBJ2-7, with 7 bases matching TRBD1. The ends lost 8 bases at V and 1 base at J; junction bases unmatched: 5. The CDR3 totals 13 residues. The germline V gene has CDR1 MDHEN and CDR2 SYDVKM. The CDR3 here is CASLDRVSYEQYF. Written as DNA, the CDR3 is TGTGCCAGCCTTGACAGGGTGTCCTACGAGCAGTACTTC.

This clonotype has at least ten counts. The genes are TRBV7-2 and TRBJ2-5, with 8 bases identical to TRBD2. The V gene end was trimmed by 2 bases and the J gene end by 1 base; junction bases not matched to a gene: 3. CDR3 length: 15 amino acids. Germline V gene sequence: CDR1 SGHTA, CDR2 FQGNSA. The CDR3 sequence: CASSLNGGAQETQYF. The CDR3 DNA reads as TGTGCCAGCAGCTTAAACGGGGGGGCCCAAGAGACCCAGTACTTC.

The chain recombines TRBV7-9 with TRBJ1-1; weak D call: TRBD1 (6 bases). This CDR3 region has 17 residues. Trimming took 1 base from V and 0 from J, leaving 15 bases between them. Per the germline V gene, CDR1 is SEHNR and CDR2 is FQNEAQ (reference sequence). CDR3: CASSLVGGQLMNTEAFF. The CDR3 nucleotides read TGTGCCAGCAGCTTAGTGGGGGGACAACTCATGAACACTGAAGCTTTCTTT.

This clonotype occurred a few times. The rearrangement links TRBV2 to TRBJ2-1; TRBD2 is a possible D gene (6 bases). Germline V gene sequence: CDR1 SNHLY, CDR2 FYNNEI. The CDR3 runs 15 residues. V lost 4 bases, J lost 3 bases, and 13 bases lay in between. The CDR3 DNA is TGTGCCAGCAGTGGGGACGGGGGTTTCTACAATGAGCAGTTCTTC. Translating it yields CASSGDGGFYNEQFF.

The chain employs TRBV27 and TRBJ2-2; the match to TRBD2 covers 9 bases. The CDR3 length is 17 residues. The trim removed 5 bases at V and 5 bases at J, leaving 12 bases unmatched. The germline V gene encodes CDR1 MNHEY and CDR2 SMNVEV (reference sequence). CDR3 loop: CASSTKTSGVGTGELFF. The CDR3 DNA reads TGTGCCAGCAGTACAAAGACTAGCGGTGTCGGTACCGGGGAGCTGTTTTTT.

The chain has TRBV7-9 and TRBJ1-1; tentatively, D is TRBD1 (5 bases). CDR3 length: 13 residues. Germline CDR1 SEHNR, CDR2 FQNEAQ (reference sequence). Trimming pared 3 bases from V and 4 bases from J, leaving 9 bases between. This chain's CDR3 is CASSFGTVTEAFF. In DNA form, the CDR3 reads TGTGCCAGCAGCTTCGGGACCGTCACTGAAGCTTTCTTT.

This clonotype was detected many times. The J gene is TRBJ1-4, the V gene TRBV6-5, with unresolved D. Germline CDR1 MNHEY, CDR2 SVGAGI. V gave up 1 base and J gave up 7 bases, with 10 bases separating them. This CDR3 spans 14 amino acids. CDR3: CASSYLQTVEKLFF. CDR3 bases: TGTGCCAGCAGTTACTTGCAGACCGTTGAAAAACTGTTTTTT.

This chain uses TRBV5-1 with TRBJ1-1, with D unclear. The germline V and J ends were trimmed by 2 bases and 1 base, with 9 bases remaining between them. Per germline, CDR1 SGHRS and CDR2 YFSETQ. The CDR3 is 14 amino acids. CDR3 residues: CASSFDGGNTEAFF. DNA for the CDR3: TGCGCCAGCAGCTTTGATGGAGGGAACACTGAAGCTTTCTTT.

This clonotype was observed many times. The CDR3 loop is CASSSRGGEQYF. CDR3 in DNA: TGTGCCAGCAGCTCCCGTGGAGGGGAGCAGTACTTC. The chain uses TRBV7-2 and TRBJ2-7; TRBD2 is a possible D gene (6 bases). V lost 4 bases and J lost 7, with 11 bases in between. The CDR3 totals 12 residues. The V gene's germline CDR1 is SGHTA and CDR2 FQGNSA.

The chain combines TRBV10-3 with TRBJ2-3; 8 nucleotides line up with TRBD1. Per the germline V gene, CDR1 is ENHRY and CDR2 is SYGVKD. CDR3 length: 18 residues. The V and J ends lost 7 bases and 0 bases, in that order; junction bases with no gene match: 15. In DNA form, the CDR3 reads TGTGCCATCAATCCGACAGGGGCCGCCTTTCTTAGCACAGATACGCAGTATTTT. It codes for CAINPTGAAFLSTDTQYF.

The rearrangement joins TRBV29-1 to TRBJ2-5; D possibly matches TRBD1 or TRBD2 (6 bases each). The ends were cut back, 4 bases at V and 5 bases at J, with 11 bases in the middle. CDR1 is SQVTM and CDR2 is ANQGSEA in the germline V gene. CDR3 length equals 12 residues. In nucleotides, the CDR3 is TGCAGCGTTGGGGGGGCGGGTGAGACCCAGTACTTC. Its protein product is CSVGGAGETQYF.

The V and J genes are TRBV12-3 or TRBV12-4 and TRBJ1-2; tentative D call: TRBD1 (6 bases). This CDR3 is built from 13 residues. Trimming left V 4 bases short and J 3 bases short, with 9 bases between. The CDR3 spells CASSSRQDYGYTF. In DNA form, the CDR3 reads TGTGCCAGCAGTTCCCGACAGGACTATGGCTACACCTTC.

The chain has TRBV19 and TRBJ1-2; D remains ambiguous. V was pared by 3 bases and J by 5 bases, with 10 bases between. CDR1 is LNHDA, CDR2 SQIVND, per germline (reference sequence). This CDR3 has 13 residues. The CDR3 DNA sequence: TGTGCCAGTAGTATTGGGGTCAGATATGGCTACACCTTC. Protein: CASSIGVRYGYTF. The whole variable domain, remainder taken from reference TRBV19 and TRBJ1-2, is DGGITQSPKYLFRKEGQNVTLSCEQNLNHDAMYWYRQDPGQGLRLIYYSQIVNDFQKGDIAEGYSVSREKKESFPLTVTSAQKNPTAFYLCASSIGVRYGYTFGSGTRLTVV.